Listed below are T cell receptor beta chains from one sample, sequenced in a study of OX40 agonist ivuxolimab in advanced cancers. The protocol was immunoSEQ multiplex PCR, while the TCRdb copy is restricted to in-frame clones and leaves out a portion. The sample contains roughly 76,000 clones, approximately 85% of which appear only once. The sample consisted of CD4+ or CD8+ T cells sorted from blood, taken in a trial of the OX40 agonist ivuxolimab. The receptors stem from an adult with an advanced solid tumor such as melanoma, head and neck, liver or kidney cancer. Each CDR3 is given with its conserved first and last residue. The order of the fields is V gene, clone size, J gene, D gene, CDR3 DNA, CDR3 protein. The D gene is left open where the match is weak. Expanded clones get a size class; other rows say once, few or many, or leave the size out.

v_gene: TRBV11-2
abundance: NA
j_gene: TRBJ2-3
d_gene: TRBD1
CDR3nt: TGTGCCAGCAGCTTACCGGGACAGATTTTTACAGATACGCAGTATTTT
CDR3aa: CASSLPGQIFTDTQYF

v_gene: TRBV25-1
abundance: once
j_gene: TRBJ2-1
d_gene: NA
CDR3nt: TGTGCCAGCAGTGAACAGCGTGAGCAGTTCTTC
CDR3aa: CASSEQREQFF

v_gene: TRBV4-1
abundance: NA
j_gene: TRBJ1-1
d_gene: NA
CDR3nt: TGCGCCAGCAGACACGCCCAAGGTAGGACTGAAGCTTTCTTT
CDR3aa: CASRHAQGRTEAFF

v_gene: TRBV6-1
abundance: NA
j_gene: TRBJ2-2
d_gene: TRBD1
CDR3nt: TGTGCCAGCGACAGGGTAACCGGGGAGCTGTTTTTT
CDR3aa: CASDRVTGELFF

v_gene: TRBV25-1
abundance: NA
j_gene: TRBJ1-6
d_gene: NA
CDR3nt: TGTGCCAGCAGTGAAGGTAGCTCCTATAATTCACCCCTCCACTTT
CDR3aa: CASSEGSSYNSPLHF

v_gene: TRBV5-1
abundance: NA
j_gene: TRBJ2-2
d_gene: NA
CDR3nt: TGCGCCAGCAGCTTGGAAGCGAGGAACACCGGGGAGCTGTTTTTT
CDR3aa: CASSLEARNTGELFF

v_gene: TRBV11-2
abundance: NA
j_gene: TRBJ1-1
d_gene: NA
CDR3nt: TGTGCCAGCAGTAGCTTACGCGCGGTTGAAGCTTTCTTT
CDR3aa: CASSSLRAVEAFF

v_gene: TRBV10-3
abundance: NA
j_gene: TRBJ2-1
d_gene: NA
CDR3nt: TGTGCCATCCTATCAACTGCTACTCACAATGAGCAGTTCTTC
CDR3aa: CAILSTATHNEQFF

v_gene: TRBV7-9
abundance: NA
j_gene: TRBJ2-7
d_gene: TRBD2
CDR3nt: TGTGCCAGCAGCGCCGTAGCGGGAGGGCCGGGTGAGCAGTACTTC
CDR3aa: CASSAVAGGPGEQYF

v_gene: TRBV6-6
abundance: NA
j_gene: TRBJ1-2
d_gene: NA
CDR3nt: TGTGCCAGCAGTTACACAGCTAACTATGGCTACACCTTC
CDR3aa: CASSYTANYGYTF

v_gene: TRBV27
abundance: NA
j_gene: TRBJ1-5
d_gene: NA
CDR3nt: TGTGCCAGCAGCCCTAAATTCGGGGGTCAGCCCCAGCATTTT
CDR3aa: CASSPKFGGQPQHF

v_gene: TRBV28
abundance: NA
j_gene: TRBJ1-4
d_gene: NA
CDR3nt: TGTGCCACCCTTCCCCCAGGGCCGACTAATGAAAAACTGTTTTTT
CDR3aa: CATLPPGPTNEKLFF

v_gene: TRBV10-3
abundance: NA
j_gene: TRBJ2-5
d_gene: TRBD2
CDR3nt: TGTGCCATCAGTGAGGGGGGGGACCAAGAGACCCAGTACTTC
CDR3aa: CAISEGGDQETQYF

v_gene: TRBV29-1
abundance: NA
j_gene: TRBJ1-1
d_gene: TRBD1
CDR3nt: TGCAGCGCCCGGACAGGGGCGGCCGCTGAAGCTTTCTTT
CDR3aa: CSARTGAAAEAFF

v_gene: TRBV19
abundance: few
j_gene: TRBJ2-7
d_gene: NA
CDR3nt: TGTGCCAGTAGTGTCCACAGGGCTGGAGAGCAGTACTTC
CDR3aa: CASSVHRAGEQYF

v_gene: TRBV15
abundance: NA
j_gene: TRBJ2-2
d_gene: NA
CDR3nt: TGTGCCACCAGCAGATACCCGGGCGGGGAGCTGTTTTTT
CDR3aa: CATSRYPGGELFF

v_gene: TRBV18
abundance: NA
j_gene: TRBJ1-5
d_gene: NA
CDR3nt: TGTGCCAGCTCACCAGTGGACAATCAGCCCCAGCATTTT
CDR3aa: CASSPVDNQPQHF

v_gene: TRBV5-1
abundance: NA
j_gene: TRBJ2-7
d_gene: NA
CDR3nt: TGCGCCAGCAGCCGCGGGACAGAGTTAGAGGAGCAGTACTTC
CDR3aa: CASSRGTELEEQYF

v_gene: TRBV5-1
abundance: NA
j_gene: TRBJ2-7
d_gene: NA
CDR3nt: TGCGCCAGCAGTGTCGGTGGAAGTTATGCTCAGAGCCACGAGCAGTACTTC
CDR3aa: CASSVGGSYAQSHEQYF

v_gene: TRBV14
abundance: NA
j_gene: TRBJ1-1
d_gene: TRBD1
CDR3nt: TGTGCCAGCAGCCAAGACCTTGGGACAGTGAACACTGAAGCTTTCTTT
CDR3aa: CASSQDLGTVNTEAFF

v_gene: TRBV30
abundance: NA
j_gene: TRBJ1-2
d_gene: NA
CDR3nt: TGTGCCTGGAAGGAGGCCTATGGCTACACCTTC
CDR3aa: CAWKEAYGYTF

v_gene: TRBV13
abundance: NA
j_gene: TRBJ2-1
d_gene: NA
CDR3nt: TGTGCCAGCAGCCCAGAAGGGGCAGGGGCATTCAATGAGCAGTTCTTC
CDR3aa: CASSPEGAGAFNEQFF

v_gene: TRBV18
abundance: NA
j_gene: TRBJ2-6
d_gene: NA
CDR3nt: TGTGCCAGCTCACCAGGCGGGACTGGGGGGGCCAACGTCCTGACTTTC
CDR3aa: CASSPGGTGGANVLTF

v_gene: TRBV7-7
abundance: NA
j_gene: TRBJ2-3
d_gene: NA
CDR3nt: TGTGCCAGCAGCTCAGGAGCGGGTCTTAGCACAGATACGCAGTATTTT
CDR3aa: CASSSGAGLSTDTQYF

v_gene: TRBV11-1
abundance: NA
j_gene: TRBJ2-3
d_gene: NA
CDR3nt: TGTGCCAGCAGCTTAGGGCACCCTACGCAGTATTTT
CDR3aa: CASSLGHPTQYF

v_gene: TRBV7-8
abundance: NA
j_gene: TRBJ2-1
d_gene: TRBD2
CDR3nt: TGTGCCAGCAGCCCGGGACTAGCGGTTAGCTCCTACAATGAGCAGTTCTTC
CDR3aa: CASSPGLAVSSYNEQFF

v_gene: TRBV7-3
abundance: NA
j_gene: TRBJ1-5
d_gene: TRBD1
CDR3nt: TGTGCCAGCAGCGGGGACAGGGACCAGCCCCAGCATTTT
CDR3aa: CASSGDRDQPQHF